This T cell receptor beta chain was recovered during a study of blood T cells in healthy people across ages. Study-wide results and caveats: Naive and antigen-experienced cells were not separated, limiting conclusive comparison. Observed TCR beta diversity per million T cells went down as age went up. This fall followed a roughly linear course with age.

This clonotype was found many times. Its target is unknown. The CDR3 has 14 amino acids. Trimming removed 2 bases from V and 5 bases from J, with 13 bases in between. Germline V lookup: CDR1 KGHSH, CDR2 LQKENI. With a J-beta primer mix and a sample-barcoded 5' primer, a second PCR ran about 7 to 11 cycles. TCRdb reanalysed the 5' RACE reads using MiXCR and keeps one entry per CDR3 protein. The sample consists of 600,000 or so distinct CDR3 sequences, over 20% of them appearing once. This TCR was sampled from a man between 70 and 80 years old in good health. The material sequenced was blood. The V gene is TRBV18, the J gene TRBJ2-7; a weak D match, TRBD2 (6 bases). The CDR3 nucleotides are TGTGCCAGCTCACCAAGTGGAGGGAACCACGAGCAGTACTTC. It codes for CASSPSGGNHEQYF.